This TCR beta chain is from a study of blood T cell repertoires in COVID-19. Study-level background: Sites across the United States, Italy and Spain contributed samples from acute and convalescent COVID-19.

Germline V gene sequence: CDR1 LNHNV, CDR2 YYDKDF (reference sequence). CDR3 size: 14 residues. V lost 10 bases to trimming and J lost 6 bases; unmatched junction nucleotides: 10. The assay was immunoSEQ multiplex PCR, and TCRdb's table has in-frame clones only and misses some. This table holds roughly 50,000 clones, 65% to 90% found once. The specimen sequenced was peripheral blood. V and J are TRBV15 and TRBJ2-1; 9 bases are shared with TRBD2. The sequence derives from a human donor in a cohort sampled during active COVID-19. The CDR3 protein is CASSRLAGFNEQFF. The CDR3 DNA reads as TGTGCCAGCTCTCGGCTAGCGGGATTCAATGAGCAGTTCTTC.